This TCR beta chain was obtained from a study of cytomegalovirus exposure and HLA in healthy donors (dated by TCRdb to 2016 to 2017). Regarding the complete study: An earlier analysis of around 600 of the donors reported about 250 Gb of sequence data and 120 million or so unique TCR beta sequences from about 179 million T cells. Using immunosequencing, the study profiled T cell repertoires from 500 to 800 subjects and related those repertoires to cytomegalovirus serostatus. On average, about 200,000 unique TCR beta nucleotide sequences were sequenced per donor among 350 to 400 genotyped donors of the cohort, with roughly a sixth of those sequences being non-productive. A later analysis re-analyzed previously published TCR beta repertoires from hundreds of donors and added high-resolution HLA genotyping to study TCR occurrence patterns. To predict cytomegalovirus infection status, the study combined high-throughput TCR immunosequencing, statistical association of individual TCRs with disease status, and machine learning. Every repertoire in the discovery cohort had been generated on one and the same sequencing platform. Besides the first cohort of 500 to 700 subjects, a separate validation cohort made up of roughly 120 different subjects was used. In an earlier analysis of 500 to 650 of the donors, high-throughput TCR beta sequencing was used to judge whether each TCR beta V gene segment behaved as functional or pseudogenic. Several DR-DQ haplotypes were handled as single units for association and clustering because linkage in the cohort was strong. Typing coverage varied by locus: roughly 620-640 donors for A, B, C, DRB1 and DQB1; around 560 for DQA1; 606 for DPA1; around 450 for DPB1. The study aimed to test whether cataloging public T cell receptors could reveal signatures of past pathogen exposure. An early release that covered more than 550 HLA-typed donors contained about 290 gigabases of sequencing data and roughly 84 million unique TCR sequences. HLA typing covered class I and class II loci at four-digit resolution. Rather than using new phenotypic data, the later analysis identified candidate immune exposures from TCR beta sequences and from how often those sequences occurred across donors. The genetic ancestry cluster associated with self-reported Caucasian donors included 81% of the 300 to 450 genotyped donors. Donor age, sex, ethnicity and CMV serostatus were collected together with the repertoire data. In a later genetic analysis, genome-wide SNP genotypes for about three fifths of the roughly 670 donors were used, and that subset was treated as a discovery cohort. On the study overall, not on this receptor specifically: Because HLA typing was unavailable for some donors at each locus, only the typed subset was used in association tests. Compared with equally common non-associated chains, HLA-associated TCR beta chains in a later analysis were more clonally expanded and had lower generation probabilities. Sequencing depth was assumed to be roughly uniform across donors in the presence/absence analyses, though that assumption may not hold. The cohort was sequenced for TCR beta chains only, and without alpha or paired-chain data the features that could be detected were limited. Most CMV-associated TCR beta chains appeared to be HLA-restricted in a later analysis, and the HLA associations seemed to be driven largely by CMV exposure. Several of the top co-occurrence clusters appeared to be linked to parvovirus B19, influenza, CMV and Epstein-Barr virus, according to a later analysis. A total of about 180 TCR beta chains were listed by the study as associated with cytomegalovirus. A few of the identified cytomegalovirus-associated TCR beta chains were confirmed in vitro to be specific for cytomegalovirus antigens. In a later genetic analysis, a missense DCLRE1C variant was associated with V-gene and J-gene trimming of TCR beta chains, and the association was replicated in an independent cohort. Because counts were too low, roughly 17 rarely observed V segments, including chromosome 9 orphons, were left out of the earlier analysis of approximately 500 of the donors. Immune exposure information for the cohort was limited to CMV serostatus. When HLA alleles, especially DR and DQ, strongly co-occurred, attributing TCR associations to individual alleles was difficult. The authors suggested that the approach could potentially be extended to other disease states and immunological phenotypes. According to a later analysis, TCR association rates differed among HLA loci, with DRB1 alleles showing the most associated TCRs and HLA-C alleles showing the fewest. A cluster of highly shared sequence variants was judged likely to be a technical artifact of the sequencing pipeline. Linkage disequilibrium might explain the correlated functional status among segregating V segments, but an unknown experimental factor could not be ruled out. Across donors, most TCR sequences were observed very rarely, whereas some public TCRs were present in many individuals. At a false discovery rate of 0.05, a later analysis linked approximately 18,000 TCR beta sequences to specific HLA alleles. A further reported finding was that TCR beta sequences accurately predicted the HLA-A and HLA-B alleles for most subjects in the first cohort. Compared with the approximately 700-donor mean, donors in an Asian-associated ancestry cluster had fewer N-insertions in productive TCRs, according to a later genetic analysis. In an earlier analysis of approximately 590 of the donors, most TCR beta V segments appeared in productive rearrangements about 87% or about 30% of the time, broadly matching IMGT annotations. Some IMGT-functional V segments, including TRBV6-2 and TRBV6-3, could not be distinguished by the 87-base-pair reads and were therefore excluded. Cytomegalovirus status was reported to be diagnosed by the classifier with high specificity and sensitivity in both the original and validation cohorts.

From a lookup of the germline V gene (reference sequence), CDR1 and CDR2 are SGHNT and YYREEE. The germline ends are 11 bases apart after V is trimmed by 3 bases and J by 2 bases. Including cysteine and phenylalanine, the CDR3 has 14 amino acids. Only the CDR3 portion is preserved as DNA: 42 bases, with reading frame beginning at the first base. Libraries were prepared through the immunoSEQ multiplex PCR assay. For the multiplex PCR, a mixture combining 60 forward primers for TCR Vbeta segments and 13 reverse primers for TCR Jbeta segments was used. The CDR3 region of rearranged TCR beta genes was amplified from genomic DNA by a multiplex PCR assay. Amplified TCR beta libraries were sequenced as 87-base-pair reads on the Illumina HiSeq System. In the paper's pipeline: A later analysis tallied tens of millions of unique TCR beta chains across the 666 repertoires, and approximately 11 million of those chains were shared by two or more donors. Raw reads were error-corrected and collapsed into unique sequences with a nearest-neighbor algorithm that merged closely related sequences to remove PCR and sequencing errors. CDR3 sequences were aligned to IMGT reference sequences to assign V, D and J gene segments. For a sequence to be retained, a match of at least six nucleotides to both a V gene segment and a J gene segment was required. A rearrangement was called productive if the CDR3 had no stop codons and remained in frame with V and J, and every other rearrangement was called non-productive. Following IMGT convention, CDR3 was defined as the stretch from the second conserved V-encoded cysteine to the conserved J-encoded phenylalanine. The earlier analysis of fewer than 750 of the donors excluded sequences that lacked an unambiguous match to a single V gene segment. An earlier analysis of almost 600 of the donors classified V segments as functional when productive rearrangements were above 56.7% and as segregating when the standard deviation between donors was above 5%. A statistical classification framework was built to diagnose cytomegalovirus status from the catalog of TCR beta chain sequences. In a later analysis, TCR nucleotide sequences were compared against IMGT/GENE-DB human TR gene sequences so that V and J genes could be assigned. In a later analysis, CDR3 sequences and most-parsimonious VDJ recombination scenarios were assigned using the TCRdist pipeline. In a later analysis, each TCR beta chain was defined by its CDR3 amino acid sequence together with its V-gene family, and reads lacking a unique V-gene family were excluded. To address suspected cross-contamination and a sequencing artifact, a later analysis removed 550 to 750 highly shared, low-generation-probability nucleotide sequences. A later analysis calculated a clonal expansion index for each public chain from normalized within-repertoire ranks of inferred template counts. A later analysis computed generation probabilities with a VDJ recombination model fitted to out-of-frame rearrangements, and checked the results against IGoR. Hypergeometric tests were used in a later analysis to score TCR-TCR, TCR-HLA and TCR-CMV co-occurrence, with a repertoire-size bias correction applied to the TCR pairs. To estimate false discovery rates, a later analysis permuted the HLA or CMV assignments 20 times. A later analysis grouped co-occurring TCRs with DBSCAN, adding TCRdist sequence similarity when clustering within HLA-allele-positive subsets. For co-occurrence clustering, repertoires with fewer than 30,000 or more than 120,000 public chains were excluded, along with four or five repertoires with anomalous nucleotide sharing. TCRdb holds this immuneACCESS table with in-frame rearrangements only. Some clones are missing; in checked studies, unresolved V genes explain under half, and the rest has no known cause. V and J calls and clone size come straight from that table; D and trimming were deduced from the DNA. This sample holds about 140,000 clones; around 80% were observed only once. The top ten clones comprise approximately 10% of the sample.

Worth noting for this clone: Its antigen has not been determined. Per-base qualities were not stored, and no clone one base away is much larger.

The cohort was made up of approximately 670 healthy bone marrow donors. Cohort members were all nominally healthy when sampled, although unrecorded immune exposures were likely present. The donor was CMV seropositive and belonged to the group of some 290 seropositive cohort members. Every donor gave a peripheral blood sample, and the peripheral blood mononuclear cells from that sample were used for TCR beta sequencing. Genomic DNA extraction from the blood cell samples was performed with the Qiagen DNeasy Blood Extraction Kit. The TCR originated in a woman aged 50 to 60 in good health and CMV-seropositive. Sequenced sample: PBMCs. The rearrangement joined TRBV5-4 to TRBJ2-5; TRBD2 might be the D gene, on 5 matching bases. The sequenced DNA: TGTGCCAGCAGCTCCGCCGGGATTCAAGAGACCCAGTACTTC. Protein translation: CASSSAGIQETQYF.